By frequency in the sample, the clone carrying this T cell receptor (beta chain) is medium-sized. This sample stems from a study of blood T cell repertoires in COVID-19. Study background: Collection of acute and convalescent COVID-19 samples took place in the United States, Italy and Spain. In each case, the material was cDNA or gDNA derived from T cells, B-cell-depleted T cells, or PBMCs.

Germline CDR1 and CDR2: MNHNY and SVGAGI (reference sequence). This CDR3 spans 16 amino acids. The V segment lost 4 bases and the J segment 0 bases; nucleotides outside the gene matches: 5. As processed by the authors: Amplification of reference gene primers was used by the study to estimate nucleated cell counts. Profiled with immunoSEQ multiplex PCR; TCRdb holds only in-frame clones, not every one. V, J and clone size derive from that table, while D and trimming were established from the DNA sequence. This sample has under 80,000 clones; 86% occur once, and the top ten carry almost 4%. The sequence came from a man in his 70s with active COVID-19. The chain carries TRBV6-6 and TRBJ1-3; 8 positions agree with TRBD1. The specimen sequenced was peripheral blood. The CDR3 reads CASSSAQGGSGNTIYF. The CDR3 region has the DNA TGTGCCAGCAGTTCTGCACAGGGGGGCTCTGGAAACACCATATATTTT.